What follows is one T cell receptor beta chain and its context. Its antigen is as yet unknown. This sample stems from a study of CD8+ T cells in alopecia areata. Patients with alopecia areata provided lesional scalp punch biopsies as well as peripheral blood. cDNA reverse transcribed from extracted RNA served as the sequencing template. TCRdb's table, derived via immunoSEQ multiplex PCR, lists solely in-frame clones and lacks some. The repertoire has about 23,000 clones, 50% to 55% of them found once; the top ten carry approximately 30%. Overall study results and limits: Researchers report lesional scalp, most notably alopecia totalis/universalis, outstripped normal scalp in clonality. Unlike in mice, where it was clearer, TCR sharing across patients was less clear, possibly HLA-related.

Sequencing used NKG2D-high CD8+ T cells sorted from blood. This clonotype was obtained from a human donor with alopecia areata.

CDR3 DNA sequence: TGTGCCAGCAGTGACTACGAGCAGTACTTC. As protein: CASSDYEQYF. The chain has TRBV6-1 and TRBJ2-7, with unresolved D. The CDR3 spans 10 residues. Per the germline V gene, CDR1 is MNHNS and CDR2 is SASEGT. V was trimmed by 3 bases and J by 3 bases, leaving 0 bases between them.